Given below is one T cell receptor (beta chain) in context. Its specificity is unknown. Autoimmune disease history or systemic immunosuppression excluded patients. This entry is derived from a study of OX40 agonist ivuxolimab in advanced cancers. About the research overall: Prior checkpoint blockade (anti-PD-1, anti-PD-L1 or anti-CTLA-4) was permitted; approximately 41% had it. Partial responses occurred in three patients (one hepatocellular carcinoma, two cutaneous melanoma).

Germline V lookup: CDR1 MDHEN, CDR2 SYDVKM. The length of the CDR3 is 11 residues. V lost 2 bases to trimming and J lost 6 bases, with 4 bases between them. Study-wide results and limits: Both blood CD4+ and CD8+ T cells showed clonal growth by week 6 at 0.1 to 3.0 mg/kg.

Some clones are missing from TCRdb's copy, which holds only in-frame ones; the method was immunoSEQ multiplex PCR. In the table there are fewer than 100,000 clones, more than 80% of which are singletons. The V gene is TRBV28, the J gene TRBJ1-2; D gene unclear. This receptor was taken from an adult with an advanced solid tumor such as melanoma, head and neck, liver or kidney cancer. The sample was CD4+ or CD8+ T cells sorted from blood, taken in a trial of the OX40 agonist ivuxolimab. In DNA form, the CDR3 reads TGTGCCAGCAGTTTAAAGGATGGCTACACCTTC. Protein: CASSLKDGYTF.